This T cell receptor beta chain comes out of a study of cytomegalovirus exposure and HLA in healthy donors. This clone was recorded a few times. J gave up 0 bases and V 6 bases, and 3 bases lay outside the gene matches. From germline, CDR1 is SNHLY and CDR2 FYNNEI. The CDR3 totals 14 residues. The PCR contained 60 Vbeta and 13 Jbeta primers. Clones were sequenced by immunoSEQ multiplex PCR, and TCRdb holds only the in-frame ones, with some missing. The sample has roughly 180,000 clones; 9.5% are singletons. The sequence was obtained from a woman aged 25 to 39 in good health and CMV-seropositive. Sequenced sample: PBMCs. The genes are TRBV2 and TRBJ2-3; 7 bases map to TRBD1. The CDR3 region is CASRLTGSTDTQYF. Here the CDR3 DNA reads TGTGCCAGCAGGTTGACAGGGAGCACAGATACGCAGTATTTT.